A selection of T cell receptor beta chains follows, all from one sample in a study of T-cell memory formation after mild COVID-19. TCRdb re-called the 5' RACE reads with MiXCR, one entry per CDR3 protein. The sample has a few hundred thousand distinct CDR3 sequences; over 25% are singletons. Material: PBMCs or a T cell subset sorted from them (not recorded which). The receptors stem from an adult woman who had mild COVID-19 (a few samples of this study predate the infection). Cell type and time point are not known. Both conserved end residues are part of each CDR3. The D gene is left open where the match is weak. Expanded clones are given a class, and other clones once, few, many or no size at all.

v_call: TRBV10-3; d_call: -; j_call: TRBJ1-4; clone_size: -; cdr3_aa: CAISGSGGTNEKLFF; cdr3_nt: TGTGCCATCAGTGGTAGTGGGGGAACTAATGAAAAACTGTTTTTT
v_call: TRBV5-1; d_call: TRBD2; j_call: TRBJ2-1; clone_size: few; cdr3_aa: CASSLVASGGASGNEQFF; cdr3_nt: TGCGCCAGCAGCTTGGTGGCTAGCGGGGGGGCCTCGGGCAATGAGCAGTTCTTC
v_call: TRBV10-3; d_call: -; j_call: TRBJ1-2; clone_size: -; cdr3_aa: CAISENVGGYTF; cdr3_nt: TGTGCCATCAGTGAAAACGTGGGCGGCTACACCTTC
v_call: TRBV12-3/TRBV12-4; d_call: TRBD2; j_call: TRBJ2-3; clone_size: -; cdr3_aa: CASSLGRGGVADTQYF; cdr3_nt: TGTGCCAGCAGTTTAGGGCGGGGGGGCGTGGCAGATACGCAGTATTTT
v_call: TRBV28; d_call: -; j_call: TRBJ2-5; clone_size: -; cdr3_aa: CASSFGGGFGETQYF; cdr3_nt: TGTGCCAGCAGTTTCGGCGGGGGCTTCGGAGAGACCCAGTACTTC
v_call: TRBV10-3; d_call: -; j_call: TRBJ2-7; clone_size: few; cdr3_aa: CAISESSGSSYEQYF; cdr3_nt: TGTGCCATCAGTGAGTCGAGCGGCAGCTCCTACGAGCAGTACTTC
v_call: TRBV3-1; d_call: -; j_call: TRBJ2-7; clone_size: -; cdr3_aa: CASSQVSYEQYF; cdr3_nt: TGTGCCAGCAGCCAAGTCAGCTACGAGCAGTACTTC
v_call: TRBV9; d_call: -; j_call: TRBJ1-2; clone_size: -; cdr3_aa: CASSVYGRDGYTF; cdr3_nt: TGTGCCAGCAGCGTCTACGGACGGGATGGCTACACCTTC
v_call: TRBV28; d_call: TRBD2; j_call: TRBJ2-7; clone_size: -; cdr3_aa: CASSPAWERDPYEQYF; cdr3_nt: TGTGCCAGCAGCCCCGCTTGGGAGCGGGATCCCTACGAGCAGTACTTC
v_call: TRBV24-1; d_call: -; j_call: TRBJ2-2; clone_size: -; cdr3_aa: CATSDLEHPPGELFF; cdr3_nt: TGTGCCACCAGTGATTTGGAACACCCACCCGGGGAGCTGTTTTTT
v_call: TRBV3-1; d_call: TRBD1; j_call: TRBJ1-1; clone_size: many; cdr3_aa: CASSQGDRGSEAFF; cdr3_nt: TGTGCCAGCAGCCAGGGGGACAGGGGATCTGAAGCTTTCTTT
v_call: TRBV7-9; d_call: -; j_call: TRBJ2-2; clone_size: few; cdr3_aa: CASSSGGTGELFF; cdr3_nt: TGTGCCAGCAGCTCCGGGGGCACCGGGGAGCTGTTTTTT
v_call: TRBV7-2; d_call: TRBD1; j_call: TRBJ2-1; clone_size: few; cdr3_aa: CASSLRTGSIGHEQFF; cdr3_nt: TGTGCCAGCAGCTTAAGGACAGGGTCAATTGGCCATGAGCAGTTCTTC
v_call: TRBV10-3; d_call: TRBD1; j_call: TRBJ2-1; clone_size: few; cdr3_aa: CAISPGQGAANEQFF; cdr3_nt: TGTGCCATCAGTCCGGGACAGGGAGCTGCCAATGAGCAGTTCTTC
v_call: TRBV11-2; d_call: TRBD2; j_call: TRBJ2-2; clone_size: -; cdr3_aa: CASKGLAGGNTGELFF; cdr3_nt: TGTGCCAGCAAAGGACTAGCGGGAGGGAACACCGGGGAGCTGTTTTTT
v_call: TRBV6-2/TRBV6-3; d_call: -; j_call: TRBJ1-5; clone_size: -; cdr3_aa: CASTSHRDQPQHF; cdr3_nt: TGTGCCAGCACCTCCCACAGGGATCAGCCCCAGCATTTT
v_call: TRBV3-1; d_call: -; j_call: TRBJ2-3; clone_size: once; cdr3_aa: CASSPRTVADTQYF; cdr3_nt: TGTGCCAGCAGTCCGCGGACAGTTGCAGATACGCAGTATTTT
v_call: TRBV12-3/TRBV12-4; d_call: TRBD2; j_call: TRBJ2-7; clone_size: -; cdr3_aa: CASSSDPLAGGYEQYF; cdr3_nt: TGTGCCAGCAGTTCAGACCCCCTAGCGGGAGGGTACGAGCAGTACTTC
v_call: TRBV18; d_call: -; j_call: TRBJ1-6; clone_size: -; cdr3_aa: CASSPPPGGISPLHF; cdr3_nt: TGTGCCAGCTCACCACCGCCCGGGGGAATTTCACCCCTCCACTTT
v_call: TRBV5-1; d_call: TRBD1; j_call: TRBJ1-2; clone_size: few; cdr3_aa: CASGPRDRANYGYTF; cdr3_nt: TGCGCCAGCGGCCCCCGGGACAGGGCTAACTATGGCTACACCTTC
v_call: TRBV12-3/TRBV12-4; d_call: -; j_call: TRBJ2-2; clone_size: -; cdr3_aa: CASSLGIRELFF; cdr3_nt: TGTGCCAGCAGTTTAGGCATCCGGGAGCTGTTTTTT
v_call: TRBV12-3/TRBV12-4; d_call: TRBD1; j_call: TRBJ1-2; clone_size: -; cdr3_aa: CASRKETGASGYTF; cdr3_nt: TGTGCCAGCAGGAAAGAAACAGGGGCTTCTGGCTACACCTTC
v_call: TRBV24-1; d_call: TRBD2; j_call: TRBJ2-3; clone_size: few; cdr3_aa: CATSDRGSGGTDTQYF; cdr3_nt: TGTGCCACCAGTGATAGGGGTAGCGGGGGCACAGATACGCAGTATTTT
v_call: TRBV20-1; d_call: -; j_call: TRBJ2-3; clone_size: -; cdr3_aa: CSAPTGGNTQYF; cdr3_nt: TGCAGTGCTCCGACAGGTGGAAATACGCAGTATTTT
v_call: TRBV5-1; d_call: -; j_call: TRBJ1-6; clone_size: -; cdr3_aa: CASSSGGSSYNSPLHF; cdr3_nt: TGCGCCAGCAGCTCTGGGGGGAGCTCCTATAATTCACCCCTCCACTTT
v_call: TRBV20-1; d_call: -; j_call: TRBJ2-3; clone_size: few; cdr3_aa: CSARLEDTQYF; cdr3_nt: TGCAGTGCTAGACTGGAGGATACGCAGTATTTT
v_call: TRBV4-2; d_call: -; j_call: TRBJ1-1; clone_size: -; cdr3_aa: CASSPGTVLGTEAFF; cdr3_nt: TGTGCCAGCAGCCCTGGGACGGTGTTGGGCACTGAAGCTTTCTTT
v_call: TRBV27; d_call: TRBD2; j_call: TRBJ2-1; clone_size: once; cdr3_aa: CASSLDAAGYNEQFF; cdr3_nt: TGTGCCAGCAGTCTGGACGCAGCGGGGTACAATGAGCAGTTCTTC
v_call: TRBV20-1; d_call: TRBD2; j_call: TRBJ2-1; clone_size: -; cdr3_aa: CSARNLGLAAYNEQFF; cdr3_nt: TGCAGTGCCCGGAACCTGGGACTAGCGGCCTACAATGAGCAGTTCTTC
v_call: TRBV6-2/TRBV6-3; d_call: TRBD2; j_call: TRBJ2-3; clone_size: -; cdr3_aa: CASSYAGAADTQYF; cdr3_nt: TGTGCCAGCAGTTACGCGGGAGCGGCAGATACGCAGTATTTT
v_call: TRBV20-1; d_call: -; j_call: TRBJ2-1; clone_size: -; cdr3_aa: CSARTVSYNEQFF; cdr3_nt: TGCAGTGCCCGGACTGTTTCCTACAATGAGCAGTTCTTC
v_call: TRBV20-1; d_call: -; j_call: TRBJ2-7; clone_size: once; cdr3_aa: CSARDNARGYEQYF; cdr3_nt: TGCAGTGCTAGAGACAACGCTAGGGGCTACGAGCAGTACTTC
v_call: TRBV15; d_call: -; j_call: TRBJ2-5; clone_size: once; cdr3_aa: CATSRDGQRQETQYF; cdr3_nt: TGTGCCACCAGCAGAGATGGTCAGCGGCAAGAGACCCAGTACTTC
v_call: TRBV20-1; d_call: -; j_call: TRBJ2-1; clone_size: many; cdr3_aa: CSAASGPNEQFF; cdr3_nt: TGCAGTGCCGCCAGCGGCCCCAATGAGCAGTTCTTC
v_call: TRBV6-1; d_call: -; j_call: TRBJ1-2; clone_size: -; cdr3_aa: CASSERYGYTF; cdr3_nt: TGTGCCAGCAGTGAAAGATATGGCTACACCTTC
v_call: TRBV30; d_call: TRBD1; j_call: TRBJ2-7; clone_size: -; cdr3_aa: CAWSPRGRGLAEQYF; cdr3_nt: TGTGCCTGGAGCCCCAGGGGCAGGGGGCTGGCCGAGCAGTACTTC
v_call: TRBV7-9; d_call: -; j_call: TRBJ1-2; clone_size: few; cdr3_aa: CASSRDAPESGGGYTF; cdr3_nt: TGTGCCAGCAGCCGGGACGCGCCCGAGTCCGGAGGTGGCTACACCTTC
v_call: TRBV10-3; d_call: TRBD1; j_call: TRBJ2-7; clone_size: -; cdr3_aa: CAISQDREPTYEQYF; cdr3_nt: TGTGCCATCAGTCAGGACAGGGAACCCACCTACGAGCAGTACTTC
v_call: TRBV5-1; d_call: -; j_call: TRBJ2-5; clone_size: few; cdr3_aa: CASSLTSQETQYF; cdr3_nt: TGCGCCAGCAGCTTGACAAGCCAAGAGACCCAGTACTTC
v_call: TRBV6-1; d_call: -; j_call: TRBJ2-1; clone_size: -; cdr3_aa: CASSRTAPGASSYNEQFF; cdr3_nt: TGTGCCAGCAGTAGAACAGCTCCCGGGGCTAGCTCCTACAATGAGCAGTTCTTC